These 7 T cell receptor beta chains were sequenced from one sample in a study of shared clonotypes between healthy human individuals. The data were produced by immunoSEQ multiplex PCR, yet TCRdb's version contains in-frame clones alone and is incomplete. The table includes 1.5 million to 2.5 million clones, over 85% detected once. The naive CD8 population came from CD45RO-negative cells selected for CCR7, without terminally differentiated effector memory CD45RA+ cells. The material sequenced was naive CD8+ T cells sorted from blood. These receptors originate from a man between 18 and 29 years old in good health.

The genes are TRBV25-1 and TRBJ2-3; D unclear. With 2 bases removed from V and 2 bases from J, the gap between germline ends came to 11 bases. The CDR3 extends over 15 amino acids. The germline V gene has CDR1 MGHDK and CDR2 SYGVNS. The CDR3 protein is CASSEPAILTDTQYF. For the CDR3, the DNA is TGTGCCAGCAGTGAACCAGCCATACTCACAGATACGCAGTATTTT.

Comments on this clone: Other DNA sequences of this sample code for an identical CDR3. The CDR3 DNA reads as TGTGCCAGTAGTTCGACAGGGGACACTGAAGCTTTCTTT. Translating gives CASSSTGDTEAFF. The chain links TRBV19 to TRBJ1-1, with 8 bases identical to TRBD1. The CDR3 covers 13 residues. The germline CDR1 and CDR2 sequences are LNHDA and SQIVND (reference sequence). With 5 bases clipped from V and 3 bases from J, the junction kept 2 bases outside the gene matches.

The genes are TRBV27 and TRBJ2-7, with 9 bases lining up with TRBD1. CDR1 is MNHEY, CDR2 SMNVEV, per germline (reference sequence). Losses at the gene ends were 5 bases for V and 4 bases for J; bases not matched to a gene: 18. This CDR3 region has 18 residues. CDR3 sequence reads: CASSPSVGDRETAYEQYF. CDR3 nucleotides: TGTGCCAGCAGTCCAAGCGTGGGGGACAGGGAAACCGCATACGAGCAGTACTTC.

The chain has TRBV9 and TRBJ1-3; D unclear. CDR1 and CDR2 from the germline V gene are SGDLS and YYNGEE. This CDR3 has 12 amino acids. Trimming left V 3 bases short and J 11 bases short, with 12 bases between. In nucleotides, the CDR3 is TGTGCCAGCAGCGCCACGGGGAGCGCCATATATTTT. Its protein product is CASSATGSAIYF.

With regard to this clone: Other DNA sequences of this sample code for an identical CDR3. The chain couples TRBV27 to TRBJ2-3; no definite D call. CDR1 is MNHEY, CDR2 SMNVEV, per germline (reference sequence). The CDR3 spans 13 residues. Trimming removed 9 bases from V and 0 bases from J, with 10 bases in between. Here the CDR3 DNA reads TGTGCCAGTTCATCTTATAGCACAGATACGCAGTATTTT. It specifies CASSSYSTDTQYF.

Regarding this clone: Other nucleotide sequences from this sample produce the same CDR3. The chain combines TRBV14 with TRBJ2-1, with 12 bases lining up with TRBD2. Trimming took 4 bases from V and 4 from J; bases not matched to a gene: 5. Germline lookup yields CDR1 SGHDN and CDR2 FVKESK. The CDR3 has 16 residues. In DNA form, the CDR3 reads TGTGCCAGCAGCCCCCGACTAGCGGGAGCATACAATGAGCAGTTCTTC. The encoded protein is CASSPRLAGAYNEQFF.

The chain employs TRBV28 and TRBJ1-1; possibly TRBD1 for D (5 bases). Trimming cost V 3 bases and J 5 bases, with 16 bases left between them. The CDR3 runs to 15 residues. Germline V CDR1 and CDR2: MDHEN, SYDVKM. DNA for the CDR3: TGTGCCAGCAGTTTTGTCGGGGGGGTAGGGACTGAAGCTTTCTTT. Residues: CASSFVGGVGTEAFF. Full variable domain (outside the CDR3, taken from reference TRBV28 and TRBJ1-1): DVKVTQSSRYLVKRTGEKVFLECVQDMDHENMFWYRQDPGLGLRLIYFSYDVKMKEKGDIPEGYSVSREKKERFSLILESASTNQTSMYLCASSFVGGVGTEAFFGQGTRLTVV.